The rows below give T cell receptor beta chains drawn from one sample of a study of identical twins. TCRdb ran MiXCR on the 5' RACE reads and lists one entry per CDR3 protein. This sample has approximately 1.8 million distinct CDR3 sequences; about 31% occur once, and the top ten carry roughly 0.3%. Sequencing used cord blood. These receptor sequences come from a newborn girl in good health. Each CDR3 is given with its conserved first and last residue. Fields, in order: V gene, CDR3 length, CDR3 protein.

V gene: TRBV7-9
CDR3 length: 15
CDR3 protein: CASSLAGTVTDTQYF

V gene: TRBV19
CDR3 length: 13
CDR3 protein: CASSIENTGELFF

V gene: TRBV20-1
CDR3 length: 13
CDR3 protein: CSARDPRNYGYTF

V gene: TRBV2
CDR3 length: 14
CDR3 protein: CASSSTGSLYGYTF

V gene: TRBV12-3/TRBV12-4
CDR3 length: 16
CDR3 protein: CASSPRVPTAQPTQYF

V gene: TRBV4-1
CDR3 length: 15
CDR3 protein: CASSQEGVNTGELFF

V gene: TRBV20-1
CDR3 length: 15
CDR3 protein: CSARPPEGMNTEAFF

V gene: TRBV14
CDR3 length: 14
CDR3 protein: CASRQAGTAYGYTF

V gene: TRBV6-6
CDR3 length: 13
CDR3 protein: CASSYEDRVGYTF

V gene: TRBV20-1
CDR3 length: 14
CDR3 protein: CSAFLAETYNEQFF

V gene: TRBV6-7
CDR3 length: 15
CDR3 protein: CASSRNGWGTGELFF

V gene: TRBV24-1
CDR3 length: 14
CDR3 protein: CAISLGRVLNEQFF

V gene: TRBV29-1
CDR3 length: 14
CDR3 protein: CSVEIPGSSYEQYF

V gene: TRBV27
CDR3 length: 16
CDR3 protein: CASSLFVAASTDTQYF

V gene: TRBV5-1
CDR3 length: 16
CDR3 protein: CASSLQTSDRYNEQYF

V gene: TRBV5-5
CDR3 length: 15
CDR3 protein: CASSLRAGKNTEAFF

V gene: TRBV5-1
CDR3 length: 17
CDR3 protein: CASSLFGQGGLDYGYTF

V gene: TRBV2
CDR3 length: 16
CDR3 protein: CASSGPGLADRETQYF

V gene: TRBV27
CDR3 length: 15
CDR3 protein: CASSLRGRSSYEQYF

V gene: TRBV13
CDR3 length: 15
CDR3 protein: CASIQSGGGYNEQFF

V gene: TRBV18
CDR3 length: 16
CDR3 protein: CASSPRQEAANSPLHF

V gene: TRBV7-8
CDR3 length: 15
CDR3 protein: CASSRQAGYTDTQYF

V gene: TRBV20-1
CDR3 length: 14
CDR3 protein: CSARDTDRPYEQYF

V gene: TRBV28
CDR3 length: 17
CDR3 protein: CASSLYTTRSSSYEQYF

V gene: TRBV2
CDR3 length: 15
CDR3 protein: CASTIDSDSNQPQHF

V gene: TRBV20-1
CDR3 length: 14
CDR3 protein: CSAVRTGGGYGYTF

V gene: TRBV4-2
CDR3 length: 15
CDR3 protein: CASSQNLAGEDTQYF

V gene: TRBV6-5
CDR3 length: 11
CDR3 protein: CASSSVYGQFF

V gene: TRBV6-2/TRBV6-3
CDR3 length: 11
CDR3 protein: CASSFTGGQYF

V gene: TRBV15
CDR3 length: 13
CDR3 protein: CATSFRGSNIQYF

V gene: TRBV6-1
CDR3 length: 14
CDR3 protein: CASTRVAGIYEQYF

V gene: TRBV7-6
CDR3 length: 16
CDR3 protein: CASSLSDGRANTEAFF

V gene: TRBV5-1
CDR3 length: 17
CDR3 protein: CASSFGPRGATNEKLFF

V gene: TRBV29-1
CDR3 length: 9
CDR3 protein: CSVGTSKHF

V gene: TRBV6-6
CDR3 length: 16
CDR3 protein: CASSQTTSGGTDTQYF

V gene: TRBV10-3
CDR3 length: 12
CDR3 protein: CAIRQGEYGYTF

V gene: TRBV6-6
CDR3 length: 11
CDR3 protein: CASSWGDEQYF